One sample yielded the 21 T cell receptor beta chains listed below, sequenced in a study of Ad26.COV2.S vaccination and SARS-CoV-2 variants. Profiling relied on immunoSEQ multiplex PCR, and the TCRdb table lists in-frame clones only, not all of them. The table shows about 98,000 clones, with around 80% occurring only once. Here the sequenced sample was peripheral blood, taken after recovery from COVID-19. Every receptor here comes from a human donor who had recovered from COVID-19.

V and J are TRBV6-1 and TRBJ2-7; D possibly uses TRBD1 or TRBD2 (7 bases each). V was trimmed by 2 bases and J by 3 bases, leaving 17 bases between them. This CDR3 contains 16 residues. The germline V gene encodes CDR1 MNHNS and CDR2 SASEGT. Written as DNA, the CDR3 is TGTGCCAGCAGTGAAAGGGGGAGGGGACAGAACTACGAGCAGTACTTC. Residues: CASSERGRGQNYEQYF.

The chain carries TRBV3-1 (or the pseudogene TRBV3-2) and TRBJ2-2; no firm D call. The ends were cut back, 6 bases at V and 7 bases at J, with 9 bases in the middle. This CDR3 is 12 amino acids long. Germline V gene lookup returns CDR1 LGHDT and CDR2 YNNKEL (reference sequence). As DNA, the CDR3 is TGTGCCAGCAGGCAGTCCGACGGGGAGCTGTTTTTT. It is translated as CASRQSDGELFF.

The table lists this clone with a count of one. CDR3 coding DNA: TGTGCCAGCAGCTTAGATCGGCTACACGACACCGGGGAGCTGTTTTTT. It codes for CASSLDRLHDTGELFF. This chain connects TRBV11-3 to TRBJ2-2, with D unclear. The CDR3 has 16 amino acids. Germline values: CDR1 SGHNT, CDR2 YENEEA. Trimming left V 0 bases short and J 3 bases short, with 11 bases between.

The chain has TRBV6-5 and TRBJ2-7; 8 bases match TRBD1. V was clipped by 6 bases and J by 0 bases; unmatched bases: 4. This CDR3 is 14 amino acids long. Germline V gene sequence: CDR1 MNHEY, CDR2 SVGAGI. CDR3 amino acids: CASSFTGGSYEQYF. The CDR3 DNA reads TGTGCCAGCAGCTTCACAGGGGGCTCCTACGAGCAGTACTTC.

This sequence joins TRBV3-1 (or the pseudogene TRBV3-2) and TRBJ2-5, with a possible D match to TRBD1 (6 bases). Germline assignment: CDR1 LGHDT and CDR2 YNNKEL (reference sequence). CDR3 size: 15 residues. The V gene lost 1 base and the J gene lost 5 bases, with 14 bases spanning the gap. This CDR3 is CASSQATGSWETQYF. CDR3 DNA: TGTGCCAGCAGCCAAGCCACAGGGTCTTGGGAGACCCAGTACTTC.

This clone came up a few times. V is TRBV30 and J is TRBJ2-2; 8 bases are shared with TRBD1. V lost 2 bases to trimming and J lost 0 bases; unmatched junction nucleotides: 2. From germline, CDR1 is GTSNPN and CDR2 SVGIG (reference sequence). This CDR3 contains 15 residues. This CDR3 reads CAWSPDRANTGELFF. The CDR3 DNA reads TGTGCCTGGAGTCCGGACAGGGCGAACACCGGGGAGCTGTTTTTT.

The J gene is TRBJ1-1, the V gene TRBV5-6; 8 nucleotides agree with TRBD1. The CDR3 runs to 13 residues. Looked up from germline, CDR1 is SGHDT and CDR2 is YYEEEE. After removal of 2 bases from V and 8 bases from J, the junction contained 5 bases not matched to a gene. The CDR3 DNA is TGTGCCAGCAGCTTAAGGACAGGGTTGGAAGCTTTCTTT. It encodes CASSLRTGLEAFF.

V usage is TRBV4-3 and J usage is TRBJ1-3; D possibly corresponds to TRBD1 (6 bases). CDR3 length: 15 amino acids. The germline CDR1 and CDR2 sequences are LGHNA and YSLEER. V shed 6 bases and J shed 6 bases, with 18 bases lying between them. The CDR3 DNA is TGCGCCAGCAGGTCCAACAGGGAGGAGGCAAACACCATATATTTT. Amino acid sequence: CASRSNREEANTIYF.

This chain links TRBV5-1 with TRBJ1-1; D is unclear. The CDR3 sequence is 13 residues long. V lost 6 bases and J 0 bases, leaving 9 bases between the germline ends. Per the germline V gene, CDR1 is SGHRS and CDR2 is YFSETQ. The CDR3, as DNA: TGCGCCAGCAACGCGAATGTGAACACTGAAGCTTTCTTT. It codes for CASNANVNTEAFF.

The rearrangement joins TRBV6-5 to TRBJ2-6; no clear D gene. The CDR3 sequence is 16 residues long. CDR1 MNHEY and CDR2 SVGAGI come from the germline V gene. V was cut by 0 bases and J by 0 bases, with 6 bases left in between. Here the CDR3 DNA reads TGTGCCAGCAGTTACTCGATGAGCTCTGGGGCCAACGTCCTGACTTTC. Translated, it gives CASSYSMSSGANVLTF.

V and J are TRBV9 and TRBJ2-3; weak D call: TRBD1 (6 bases). The CDR3 totals 16 residues. Germline CDR1 is SGDLS and CDR2 is YYNGEE. Trimming stripped 3 bases from V and 0 bases from J, with 14 bases between. The CDR3 protein is CASSADRSSSTDTQYF. Here the CDR3 DNA reads TGTGCCAGCAGCGCAGACAGGTCTTCTAGCACAGATACGCAGTATTTT.

This clone occurred once. CDR3 loop: CASSQGQPLTYEQYF. CDR3 nucleotide sequence: TGCGCCAGCAGCCAGGGACAGCCATTGACCTACGAGCAGTACTTC. The V and J genes are TRBV4-1 and TRBJ2-7; 7 bases agree with TRBD1. Germline V gene lookup returns CDR1 MGHRA and CDR2 YSYEKL. This CDR3 has 15 amino acids. Trimming removed 3 bases from V and 2 bases from J; junction bases left unmatched: 7.

The rearrangement uses TRBV3-1 (or the pseudogene TRBV3-2) and TRBJ2-5; the D is unclear. The CDR3 totals 13 residues. The germline CDR1 and CDR2 sequences are LGHDT and YNNKEL (reference sequence). V lost 4 bases and J lost 5, with 11 bases in between. In DNA, the CDR3 is TGTGCCAGCAGCCGCACCCTTGGGGAGACCCAGTACTTC. Encoded protein: CASSRTLGETQYF.

J is TRBJ1-1 and V is TRBV4-1; D gene ambiguous. V lost 3 bases to trimming and J lost 5 bases, with 13 bases between them. Germline V gene lookup returns CDR1 MGHRA and CDR2 YSYEKL. This CDR3 has 14 residues. CDR3 in amino acids: CASSQNLDETEAFF. Here the CDR3 DNA reads TGCGCCAGCAGCCAGAACCTTGACGAAACTGAAGCTTTCTTT.

The rearrangement joins TRBV19 to TRBJ2-1; 7 positions match TRBD2. CDR3 size: 18 residues. Germline V gives CDR1 LNHDA, CDR2 SQIVND (reference sequence). Trimming cost V 3 bases and J 5 bases; bases outside gene matches: 16. The CDR3 here is CASSIAGVNAGPHNEQFF. The CDR3 DNA reads TGTGCCAGTAGTATCGCGGGGGTGAACGCGGGCCCCCACAATGAGCAGTTCTTC.

The gene calls are TRBV5-1 and TRBJ1-1, with a possible D match to TRBD1 (5 bases). The CDR3 is made up of 14 amino acids. Trimming stripped 4 bases from V and 1 base from J, with 11 bases between. Germline CDR1 and CDR2: SGHRS and YFSETQ. The CDR3 is CASSPRGANTEAFF. The CDR3, as DNA: TGCGCCAGCAGCCCCCGGGGCGCGAACACTGAAGCTTTCTTT. The full variable domain, completed using reference TRBV5-1 and TRBJ1-1, is KAGVTQTPRYLIKTRGQQVTLSCSPISGHRSVSWYQQTPGQGLQFLFEYFSETQRNKGNFPGRFSGRQFSNSRSEMNVSTLELGDSALYLCASSPRGANTEAFFGQGTRLTVV.

The chain links TRBV15 to TRBJ1-2; 9 bases map to TRBD1. The CDR3 has 15 residues. Germline V lookup: CDR1 LNHNV, CDR2 YYDKDF (reference sequence). V shed 5 bases, J shed 4 bases, and the junction held 8 bases outside the gene matches. The CDR3 region is CATSRGQGAPYGYTF. The CDR3, as DNA: TGTGCCACCAGCCGGGGACAGGGAGCTCCCTATGGCTACACCTTC.

The genes are TRBV11-1 and TRBJ2-7; 8 nucleotides agree with TRBD1. Germline V CDR1 and CDR2: SGHAT, FQDESV (reference sequence). V trimming: 6 bases; J trimming: 2 bases; junction bases outside the gene matches: 9. The CDR3 totals 15 residues. CDR3 loop: CASSSTGQAPYEQYF. As DNA, the CDR3 is TGTGCCAGCAGTTCAACGGGACAGGCGCCCTACGAGCAGTACTTC.

The chain combines TRBV5-4 with TRBJ2-3; no firm D call. V shed 0 bases and J shed 8 bases, with 10 bases lying between them. Germline CDR1 is SGHNT and CDR2 is YYREEE (reference sequence). The CDR3 spans 13 residues. The CDR3 DNA reads as TGTGCCAGCAGCTTGGAAGTTACGGGTACGCAGTATTTT. Its translation is CASSLEVTGTQYF.

The chain recombines TRBV5-5 with TRBJ2-7; D possibly corresponds to TRBD1 (6 bases). V lost 4 bases and J 5 bases, leaving 19 bases between the germline ends. The CDR3 length is 15 residues. Germline loops: CDR1 SGHKS, CDR2 YYEKEE (reference sequence). This CDR3 is CASSGLTGRSDEQYF. CDR3 nucleotide sequence: TGTGCCAGCAGCGGACTTACAGGGCGGTCGGACGAGCAGTACTTC. Based on the CDR3 plus reference TRBV5-5 and TRBJ2-7, the full variable domain is DAGVTQSPTHLIKTRGQQVTLRCSPISGHKSVSWYQQVLGQGPQFIFQYYEKEERGRGNFPDRFSARQFPNYSSELNVNALLLGDSALYLCASSGLTGRSDEQYFGPGTRLTVT.

The chain combines TRBV2 with TRBJ1-1, with 7 nucleotides matching TRBD1. This CDR3 spans 16 amino acids. CDR1 and CDR2 from the germline V gene are SNHLY and FYNNEI. The trim removed 3 bases at V and 7 bases at J, leaving 14 bases unmatched. CDR3 sequence reads: CASSEWGRGLGGEAFF. The DNA of the CDR3 is TGTGCCAGCAGTGAGTGGGGGAGGGGGCTGGGTGGTGAAGCTTTCTTT.